This TCR beta chain derives from a study of T cells in Graves' hyperthyroidism and ophthalmopathy. V lost 3 bases and J lost 4; bases outside the gene matches: 6. This CDR3 region has 15 residues. Germline CDR1 and CDR2: SGHRS and YFSETQ. RNA transcripts yielded amplified TCR beta CDR3 regions. First-round RT-PCR targeting the TCR CDR3 was performed with the HTBI primer set. TCRdb re-called the multiplex PCR reads with MiXCR, one entry per CDR3 protein. The sample includes 750,000 to 950,000 distinct CDR3 sequences, 38% of them seen just once. This clonotype was counted a few times. The clonotype was recovered from a man in his late teens or twenties with Graves' hyperthyroidism. Specimen: blood. J is TRBJ2-5 and V is TRBV5-1; 10 bases are shared with TRBD1. The CDR3: CASSWRDRGRETQYF. In DNA, the CDR3 is TGCGCCAGCAGCTGGCGGGACAGGGGCCGAGAGACCCAGTACTTC.